This is a list of T cell receptor beta chains from one sample in a study of regulatory T cells in long-lasting Graves disease. One entry per CDR3 protein, called by TCRdb with MiXCR from the multiplex PCR reads. The table shows around 400,000 distinct CDR3 sequences, with roughly a sixth occurring only once. Sequencing used peripheral blood mononuclear cells (PBMCs), obtained at new diagnosis, from a patient treated with antithyroid drugs. These receptors were collected from a female donor with Graves disease. The CDR3 runs from the conserved cysteine through the conserved F or W. The order of the fields is J gene, CDR3 length, clone size, V gene, D gene, CDR3 protein, CDR3 DNA. A D gene is named only where the DNA matches it firmly. Clone sizes are given selectively: once, few, many, or a class where the clone is expanded.

J gene: TRBJ2-3; CDR3 length: 13; clone size: many; V gene: TRBV3-1; D gene: -; CDR3 protein: CASSQDPSDTQYF; CDR3 DNA: TGTGCCAGCAGCCAAGATCCGTCAGATACGCAGTATTTT
J gene: TRBJ1-2; CDR3 length: 14; clone size: few; V gene: TRBV12-3/TRBV12-4; D gene: TRBD1; CDR3 protein: CASRPTGADYGYTF; CDR3 DNA: TGTGCCAGCAGACCTACAGGGGCCGACTATGGCTACACCTTC
J gene: TRBJ1-2; CDR3 length: 14; clone size: many; V gene: TRBV5-1; D gene: TRBD1; CDR3 protein: CASSPGQGDYGYTF; CDR3 DNA: TGCGCCAGCAGCCCGGGACAGGGGGACTATGGCTACACCTTC
J gene: TRBJ1-2; CDR3 length: 16; clone size: few; V gene: TRBV29-1; D gene: TRBD1; CDR3 protein: CSARMAGGVSNYGYTF; CDR3 DNA: TGCAGCGCGCGGATGGCAGGGGGCGTTTCTAACTATGGCTACACCTTC
J gene: TRBJ2-1; CDR3 length: 13; clone size: many; V gene: TRBV5-1; D gene: -; CDR3 protein: CASSLGARDEQFF; CDR3 DNA: TGCGCCAGCAGCTTGGGGGCCAGGGATGAGCAGTTCTTC
J gene: TRBJ1-1; CDR3 length: 18; clone size: many; V gene: TRBV5-5; D gene: -; CDR3 protein: CASSFSDFPGMGNTEAFF; CDR3 DNA: TGTGCCAGCAGTTTCTCGGACTTTCCAGGGATGGGGAACACTGAAGCTTTCTTT
J gene: TRBJ1-1; CDR3 length: 15; clone size: many; V gene: TRBV7-9; D gene: -; CDR3 protein: CASSFLQGFSTEAFF; CDR3 DNA: TGTGCCAGCAGCTTCCTACAGGGCTTCAGCACTGAAGCTTTCTTT
J gene: TRBJ2-1; CDR3 length: 15; clone size: many; V gene: TRBV12-3/TRBV12-4; D gene: -; CDR3 protein: CASSWGRHSYNEQFF; CDR3 DNA: TGTGCCAGCAGTTGGGGACGGCACTCCTACAATGAGCAGTTCTTC
J gene: TRBJ1-5; CDR3 length: 15; clone size: few; V gene: TRBV4-1; D gene: -; CDR3 protein: CASSQAGGGNQPQHF; CDR3 DNA: TGCGCCAGCAGCCAAGCGGGGGGCGGCAATCAGCCCCAGCATTTT
J gene: TRBJ2-2; CDR3 length: 16; clone size: many; V gene: TRBV12-3/TRBV12-4; D gene: TRBD2; CDR3 protein: CASSPGRAANTGELFF; CDR3 DNA: TGTGCCAGCAGTCCTGGGAGGGCTGCGAACACCGGGGAGCTGTTTTTT
J gene: TRBJ2-7; CDR3 length: 14; clone size: many; V gene: TRBV28; D gene: TRBD2; CDR3 protein: CASITGEGPHEQYF; CDR3 DNA: TGTGCCAGCATTACGGGGGAGGGCCCCCACGAGCAGTACTTC
J gene: TRBJ2-3; CDR3 length: 14; clone size: many; V gene: TRBV7-2; D gene: -; CDR3 protein: CASSPLGPTDTQYF; CDR3 DNA: TGTGCCAGCAGCCCTCTCGGACCGACAGATACGCAGTATTTT
J gene: TRBJ1-1; CDR3 length: 14; clone size: many; V gene: TRBV7-9; D gene: TRBD1; CDR3 protein: CASSSQGQSTEAFF; CDR3 DNA: TGTGCCAGCAGCAGCCAGGGACAGTCCACTGAAGCTTTCTTT
J gene: TRBJ2-2; CDR3 length: 15; clone size: many; V gene: TRBV15; D gene: TRBD2; CDR3 protein: CATRTSGGLAGELFF; CDR3 DNA: TGTGCCACCAGAACTAGCGGGGGACTGGCCGGGGAGCTGTTTTTT
J gene: TRBJ1-5; CDR3 length: 16; clone size: many; V gene: TRBV5-1; D gene: -; CDR3 protein: CASSWDGRSSGQPQHF; CDR3 DNA: TGCGCCAGCAGCTGGGACGGACGGAGTTCGGGTCAGCCCCAGCATTTT
J gene: TRBJ1-6; CDR3 length: 16; clone size: many; V gene: TRBV28; D gene: -; CDR3 protein: CASSFDLSSYNSPLHF; CDR3 DNA: TGTGCCAGCAGCTTCGACCTGAGCTCCTATAATTCACCCCTCCACTTT
J gene: TRBJ2-2; CDR3 length: 16; clone size: few; V gene: TRBV9; D gene: TRBD1; CDR3 protein: CASSSKTGSWPGELFF; CDR3 DNA: TGTGCCAGCAGCTCGAAGACAGGGTCATGGCCCGGGGAGCTGTTTTTT
J gene: TRBJ2-1; CDR3 length: 15; clone size: few; V gene: TRBV4-3; D gene: TRBD1; CDR3 protein: CASSLTGGAYNEQFF; CDR3 DNA: TGCGCCAGCAGCCTCACAGGGGGCGCCTACAATGAGCAGTTCTTC
J gene: TRBJ2-7; CDR3 length: 16; clone size: -; V gene: TRBV12-3/TRBV12-4; D gene: TRBD2; CDR3 protein: CASSSSSSGGSYEQYF; CDR3 DNA: TGTGCCAGCAGCTCCTCTAGCTCGGGCGGGAGCTACGAGCAGTACTTC
J gene: TRBJ2-5; CDR3 length: 16; clone size: many; V gene: TRBV7-9; D gene: -; CDR3 protein: CASSSEIWGSPETQYF; CDR3 DNA: TGTGCCAGCAGCTCAGAAATCTGGGGGTCCCCAGAGACCCAGTACTTC
J gene: TRBJ1-1; CDR3 length: 16; clone size: many; V gene: TRBV5-8; D gene: TRBD1; CDR3 protein: CASSPPPRTGGTEAFF; CDR3 DNA: TGTGCCAGCAGCCCCCCGCCCAGGACAGGGGGCACTGAAGCTTTCTTT
J gene: TRBJ2-4; CDR3 length: 15; clone size: few; V gene: TRBV18; D gene: -; CDR3 protein: CASSPTRGLGDIQYF; CDR3 DNA: TGTGCCAGCTCCCCGACCAGGGGCCTAGGGGACATTCAGTACTTC
J gene: TRBJ2-1; CDR3 length: 16; clone size: -; V gene: TRBV27; D gene: TRBD1; CDR3 protein: CASSYRTGGVAGEQFF; CDR3 DNA: TGTGCCAGCAGTTACCGGACAGGGGGCGTAGCTGGTGAGCAGTTCTTC
J gene: TRBJ2-1; CDR3 length: 16; clone size: -; V gene: TRBV24-1; D gene: -; CDR3 protein: CATSGGPRSSYNEQFF; CDR3 DNA: TGTGCCACCAGTGGGGGACCCCGGAGCTCCTACAATGAGCAGTTCTTC
J gene: TRBJ1-5; CDR3 length: 15; clone size: -; V gene: TRBV5-5; D gene: -; CDR3 protein: CASSLGQGIHQPQHF; CDR3 DNA: TGTGCCAGCAGCTTGGGGCAGGGGATTCATCAGCCCCAGCATTTT
J gene: TRBJ1-1; CDR3 length: 14; clone size: many; V gene: TRBV3-1; D gene: -; CDR3 protein: CASSQDRRGTEAFF; CDR3 DNA: TGTGCCAGCAGCCAAGATCGACGAGGGACTGAAGCTTTCTTT
J gene: TRBJ1-6; CDR3 length: 14; clone size: many; V gene: TRBV2; D gene: -; CDR3 protein: CASGGRRTVAPLHF; CDR3 DNA: TGTGCCAGCGGGGGGAGACGTACGGTGGCACCCCTCCACTTT
J gene: TRBJ2-5; CDR3 length: 17; clone size: -; V gene: TRBV4-1; D gene: TRBD1; CDR3 protein: CASSQVTGAAREETQYF; CDR3 DNA: TGCGCCAGCAGCCAAGTCACAGGGGCAGCGAGGGAAGAGACCCAGTACTTC
J gene: TRBJ1-4; CDR3 length: 15; clone size: many; V gene: TRBV6-1; D gene: TRBD1; CDR3 protein: CASSGGQIENEKLFF; CDR3 DNA: TGTGCCAGCAGCGGGGGACAGATAGAGAATGAAAAACTGTTTTTT
J gene: TRBJ1-1; CDR3 length: 14; clone size: many; V gene: TRBV7-2; D gene: -; CDR3 protein: CASSLGASNTEAFF; CDR3 DNA: TGTGCCAGCTCCCTGGGGGCATCGAACACTGAAGCTTTCTTT
J gene: TRBJ2-3; CDR3 length: 14; clone size: -; V gene: TRBV19; D gene: TRBD2; CDR3 protein: CASRGLVGTDTQYF; CDR3 DNA: TGTGCCAGTAGGGGACTAGTAGGAACAGATACGCAGTATTTT
J gene: TRBJ1-1; CDR3 length: 12; clone size: -; V gene: TRBV20-1; D gene: -; CDR3 protein: CSALYRNTEAFF; CDR3 DNA: TGCAGTGCTTTATACAGGAACACTGAAGCTTTCTTT
J gene: TRBJ2-4; CDR3 length: 16; clone size: few; V gene: TRBV12-3/TRBV12-4; D gene: -; CDR3 protein: CASSLASGGAKNIQYF; CDR3 DNA: TGTGCCAGCAGTTTAGCGTCAGGAGGGGCCAAAAACATTCAGTACTTC
J gene: TRBJ2-7; CDR3 length: 14; clone size: -; V gene: TRBV12-3/TRBV12-4; D gene: -; CDR3 protein: CASSPGHRVYEQYF; CDR3 DNA: TGTGCCAGCAGTCCGGGACACAGAGTCTACGAGCAGTACTTC
J gene: TRBJ1-2; CDR3 length: 17; clone size: many; V gene: TRBV5-1; D gene: -; CDR3 protein: CASSLTVGSSSNYGYTF; CDR3 DNA: TGCGCCAGCAGCTTGACGGTCGGCAGCTCTTCTAACTATGGCTACACCTTC
J gene: TRBJ2-5; CDR3 length: 15; clone size: many; V gene: TRBV15; D gene: TRBD2; CDR3 protein: CATSRVLADQETQYF; CDR3 DNA: TGTGCCACCAGCAGAGTACTAGCGGATCAAGAGACCCAGTACTTC
J gene: TRBJ2-7; CDR3 length: 12; clone size: many; V gene: TRBV27; D gene: -; CDR3 protein: CASTSGTYEQYF; CDR3 DNA: TGTGCCAGCACTTCAGGGACCTACGAGCAGTACTTC
J gene: TRBJ2-3; CDR3 length: 19; clone size: many; V gene: TRBV6-9; D gene: TRBD2; CDR3 protein: CASSYVWLAGDRGTDTQYF; CDR3 DNA: TGTGCCAGCAGTTACGTTTGGCTAGCGGGAGACCGTGGCACAGATACGCAGTATTTT
J gene: TRBJ1-2; CDR3 length: 14; clone size: many; V gene: TRBV12-3/TRBV12-4; D gene: -; CDR3 protein: CASSLSRGGYGYTF; CDR3 DNA: TGTGCCAGCAGCCTATCAAGGGGGGGATATGGCTACACCTTC
J gene: TRBJ1-1; CDR3 length: 16; clone size: many; V gene: TRBV4-1; D gene: -; CDR3 protein: CASSPEMGRPSHEAFF; CDR3 DNA: TGCGCCAGCAGCCCAGAGATGGGCAGGCCATCCCATGAAGCTTTCTTT
J gene: TRBJ2-1; CDR3 length: 15; clone size: many; V gene: TRBV14; D gene: TRBD1; CDR3 protein: CASSRRDRPYNEQFF; CDR3 DNA: TGTGCCAGCAGTCGACGGGACAGACCATACAATGAGCAGTTCTTC
J gene: TRBJ2-7; CDR3 length: 16; clone size: few; V gene: TRBV7-2; D gene: -; CDR3 protein: CASSLGRGRRAYEQYF; CDR3 DNA: TGTGCCAGCAGCTTAGGCCGAGGACGGAGGGCCTACGAGCAGTACTTC